Listed below are T cell receptor beta chains from one sample, sequenced in a study of blood T cell repertoires in COVID-19. Generated by immunoSEQ multiplex PCR, the TCRdb table keeps only in-frame clones and is missing some. The sample has around 430,000 clones; 88% are singletons. The sample consisted of peripheral blood. The receptor set was obtained from a woman in her fifties or sixties with COVID-19, enrolled during active disease. The CDR3 runs from the conserved cysteine through the conserved F or W. A D gene is named only where the DNA matches it firmly. Size tells how often a clone was seen (once, few, many) or the class of an expanded clone, and some rows leave it out.

- TRBJ2-2 TRBV7-9 - TGTGCCAGCAGCTTTCGGACCGGGGAGCTGTTTTTT CASSFRTGELFF
- TRBJ2-4 TRBV6-5 TRBD2 TGTGCCAGCATTTCCCGGGGGGATGGTGGGGACATTCAGTACTTC CASISRGDGGDIQYF
few TRBJ2-5 TRBV6-5 - TGTGCCAGCAGTTTACAAGAGACCCAGTACTTC CASSLQETQYF
few TRBJ2-7 TRBV5-1 TRBD2 TGCGCCAGCAGCTTGGAACTAGCGGGGGTTTCCTACGAGCAGTACTTC CASSLELAGVSYEQYF
- TRBJ1-3 TRBV7-3 - TGTGCCAGCACCCCAGAACCAGGGTATGGAAACACCATATATTTT CASTPEPGYGNTIYF
- TRBJ2-7 TRBV3-1/TRBV3-2 - TGTGCCAGCAGCCAAGGAGTCTACGAGCAGTACTTC CASSQGVYEQYF
- TRBJ2-3 TRBV2 - TGTGCCAGCAGTGAGGGGGGAGATACGCAGTATTTT CASSEGGDTQYF
- TRBJ1-5 TRBV19 TRBD1 TGTGCCAGTAAGGGACAGGGTCTGCGTCAGCCCCAGCATTTT CASKGQGLRQPQHF
- TRBJ2-1 TRBV4-1 - TGCGCCAGCAGCCAAGCTCCCCACCGACCGGGACACCTCACTTTTTCCTACAATGAGCAGTTCTTC CASSQAPHRPGHLTFSYNEQFF
- TRBJ2-1 TRBV5-1 TRBD2 TGCGCCAGCAGTCCGACTAGCCTCGGGGTAAATGAGCAGTTCTTC CASSPTSLGVNEQFF
- TRBJ2-3 TRBV6-1 TRBD2 TGTGCCAGCAGTGAAGCTAGCGGGGGGGGGACAGATACGCAGTATTTT CASSEASGGGTDTQYF
- TRBJ1-1 TRBV10-3 TRBD1 TGTGCCACACGACAGGGGAGGAACACTGAAGCTTTCTTT CATRQGRNTEAFF
- TRBJ1-1 TRBV27 TRBD1 TGTGCCAGCAGAGAGACAGGGGGTGACACTGAAGCTTTCTTT CASRETGGDTEAFF
- TRBJ2-2 TRBV7-2 - TGTGCCAGCCGGCCGGGGGGCGGGGGTCGTCCCGGGGAGCTGTTTTTT CASRPGGGGRPGELFF
- TRBJ2-5 TRBV10-3 - TGTGCCATCAGTTTAAAAGTGACAGAACAAGAGACCCAGTACTTC CAISLKVTEQETQYF
few TRBJ2-2 TRBV30 TRBD2 TGTGCCTGGAGTTTACTAGCGGGGGCCCTCACCGGGGAGCTGTTTTTT CAWSLLAGALTGELFF
- TRBJ2-3 TRBV5-1 - TGCGCCAGCAGCTTGTGGGCCACCGGAGATACGCAGTATTTT CASSLWATGDTQYF
- TRBJ1-4 TRBV6-1 - TGTGCCAGCAGTGAAGTCCCCGAGGAGGAAAAACTGTTTTTT CASSEVPEEEKLFF
few TRBJ1-3 TRBV30 - TGTGCCTGGGAACCTCTGGGAGGGTTAAACACCATATATTTT CAWEPLGGLNTIYF
once TRBJ1-1 TRBV6-5 - TGTGCCAGCAGTCAGAATATCGACACTGAAGCTTTCTTT CASSQNIDTEAFF
- TRBJ2-3 TRBV11-2 TRBD2 TGTGCCAGCAGCTTAGATTTCGCGGGGGGTGGAGATACGCAGTATTTT CASSLDFAGGGDTQYF
- TRBJ1-3 TRBV5-4 - TGTGCCAGCAGTCCTATGGGGGGCTCTGGAAACACCATATATTTT CASSPMGGSGNTIYF
- TRBJ2-5 TRBV19 - TGTGCCAGCGCCGTAGGGGTTCAAGAGACCCAGTACTTC CASAVGVQETQYF
- TRBJ1-1 TRBV27 TRBD1 TGTGCCAGCAGTTCAGATACAGGGGTCACTGAAGCTTTCTTT CASSSDTGVTEAFF
- TRBJ2-1 TRBV13 TRBD2 TGTGCCAGCAGCTTACCCAGGGAGGGAAATGAGCAGTTCTTC CASSLPREGNEQFF
- TRBJ2-1 TRBV5-4 TRBD1 TGTGCCAGCAGGAATGCAGGGGGCTACAATGAGCAGTTCTTC CASRNAGGYNEQFF
once TRBJ2-7 TRBV29-1 TRBD1 TGCAGCGCTAACGACAGGGGGATTAACTACGAGCAGTACTTC CSANDRGINYEQYF
- TRBJ1-2 TRBV7-2 TRBD1 TGTGCCAGCAGAGGACAGGCTAACTATGGCTACACCTTC CASRGQANYGYTF
- TRBJ2-1 TRBV12-5 TRBD2 TGTGCTAGTGGTAGACTAGCGGGGGCACTAAGCTCCTACAATGAGCAGTTCTTC CASGRLAGALSSYNEQFF
- TRBJ1-2 TRBV2 TRBD1 TGTGCCAGCAGTGAAGGGACAGGGGGCCCATTCCTAAGTGGCTACACCTTC CASSEGTGGPFLSGYTF
- TRBJ1-2 TRBV5-1 - TGCGCCAGCGGTTATAACAGGAATGGCTACACCTTC CASGYNRNGYTF
- TRBJ2-1 TRBV7-2 TRBD2 TGTGCCAGCAGTCCAAGCGGGGGGCGATACAATGAGCAGTTCTTC CASSPSGGRYNEQFF
- TRBJ1-5 TRBV19 - TGTGCCAGTAAATGGGGCTATGGCAATCAGCCCCAGCATTTT CASKWGYGNQPQHF
- TRBJ1-2 TRBV28 TRBD1 TGTGCCAGCAGACCTCAACAGGGGCTCTATGGCTACACCTTC CASRPQQGLYGYTF
- TRBJ1-1 TRBV2 - TGTGCCAGCGCCAAAGAGGTGTATAGAGACACTGAAGCTTTCTTT CASAKEVYRDTEAFF
- TRBJ1-4 TRBV5-1 - TGCGCCAGCAGCTCGGTGATGGGGGGGAGAATTGAAAAACTGTTTTTT CASSSVMGGRIEKLFF
- TRBJ1-5 TRBV19 TRBD1 TGTGCCAGTAGTGGAATCAACAGGGGTGGACAGCCCCAGCATTTT CASSGINRGGQPQHF
few TRBJ2-3 TRBV5-1 - TGCGCCAGCAGCTTGTACGGACTAACCACAGATACGCAGTATTTT CASSLYGLTTDTQYF
- TRBJ1-1 TRBV3-1/TRBV3-2 - TGTGCCAGCACCCCCGTAGAGGGGAACACTGAAGCTTTCTTT CASTPVEGNTEAFF
- TRBJ1-5 TRBV28 - TGTGCCAGCAGTTTGTCCCCAGGTCTGGGTTCATCTGATCAGCCCCAGCATTTT CASSLSPGLGSSDQPQHF
- TRBJ2-3 TRBV30 - TGTGCCTGCGACAGACCCACAGATACGCAGTATTTT CACDRPTDTQYF
- TRBJ2-5 TRBV24-1 - TGTGCCACCAGTGATTTGGGAGCAGAGACCCAGTACTTC CATSDLGAETQYF
- TRBJ1-2 TRBV23-1 - TGCGCCAGCAGTCTCGCGACCCGGGGGAGCCGGCGGGGCTACACCTTC CASSLATRGSRRGYTF
- TRBJ2-7 TRBV27 - TGTGCCAGCAGGCGCAGGTTGTCCTACGAGCAGTACTTC CASRRRLSYEQYF
- TRBJ1-4 TRBV5-5 - TGTGCCAGCAGCTTGGAGTTAGCTAATGAAAAACTGTTTTTT CASSLELANEKLFF
few TRBJ1-4 TRBV7-2 - TGTGCCAGCAGCCCCGTTAAGGGGGATGAAAAACTGTTTTTT CASSPVKGDEKLFF
- TRBJ2-7 TRBV3-1/TRBV3-2 TRBD2 TGTGCCAGCAGCCTTAGCGGGGGGTTTTACGAGCAGTACTTC CASSLSGGFYEQYF
- TRBJ1-2 TRBV5-4 - TGTGCCAGCGGCGGGGTAACGGCGGGCTACACCTTC CASGGVTAGYTF
once TRBJ1-2 TRBV24-1 - TGTGCCACCAGTGACCCGCCGGACACCGATGGCTACACCTTC CATSDPPDTDGYTF
- TRBJ2-1 TRBV11-2 - TGTGCCAGCAGCCGCATACAGGGTAGGAGAGATGAGCAGTTCTTC CASSRIQGRRDEQFF
- TRBJ1-1 TRBV7-9 TRBD1 TGTGCCAGCAGCTTTTCGTCAGGACAGGGGGGAAACACTGAAGCTTTCTTT CASSFSSGQGGNTEAFF
few TRBJ2-2 TRBV3-1/TRBV3-2 TRBD1 TGTGCCAGCAGCCAAGTTTCGTCAGGACAGGGTAACACCGGGGAGCTGTTTTTT CASSQVSSGQGNTGELFF
- TRBJ1-2 TRBV2 - TGTGCCAGCAGGAGCTATGGCGGATGGGACTATGGCTACACCTTC CASRSYGGWDYGYTF